This record looks at one TCR beta chain sequence and its context. What it binds is unknown. Universal primer sites and UMIs were introduced during 5'RACE template-switching synthesis of TCR cDNA. TCRdb re-derived calls from the 5' RACE reads in MiXCR, one entry per CDR3 protein. Of over 250,000 distinct CDR3 sequences in the sample, about 5% were seen once. The record originates from a study of T cells after yellow fever vaccination. General observations from the study: Highly abundant clonotypes carried over from the bulk population could end up in FACS-sorted repertoires as contaminants.

The source was CD4+ T cells sorted from PBMCs, collected on the day of the yellow fever booster vaccination. The source of this sequence is a man in his late teens or twenties who received the YFV17D yellow fever vaccine.

DNA of the CDR3: TGCGCCAGCAGCTCAAACGCACCGGGACTAGCGACAGATACGCAGTATTTT. It specifies CASSSNAPGLATDTQYF. The rearrangement joins TRBV5-1 to TRBJ2-3; 10 bases agree with TRBD2. V shed 3 bases, J shed 3 bases, and the junction held 10 bases outside the gene matches. The CDR3 consists of 17 residues. CDR1 is SGHRS and CDR2 is YFSETQ in the germline V gene.